Below, one T cell receptor (beta chain) is given with its context. Its antigen is unidentified. The CDR3 is 12 amino acids. Trimming stripped 1 base from V and 10 bases from J, with 11 bases between. Germline CDR1 and CDR2: DFQATT and SNEGSKA (reference sequence). MiXCR was run by TCRdb on the 5' RACE reads, yielding one entry per CDR3 protein. Of more than 450,000 distinct CDR3 sequences listed, more than 15% are singletons. This sample was taken from a study of T-cell memory formation after mild COVID-19. Study overall: For the most part, TCR clusters were specific to one donor.

Overall study findings and caveats: Clones contracting day 15 to 85 were balanced CD4/CD8; later expanders leaned CD4+.

The V gene is TRBV20-1, the J gene TRBJ2-1; D is uncertain. Specimen: PBMCs or a T cell subset sorted from them (not recorded which). The TCR originated in an adult woman who had mild COVID-19 (a few samples of this study predate the infection). Cell type and time point are not known. Written as DNA, the CDR3 is TGCAGTGCTAGAGTCGATGGATTGGAGCAGTTCTTC. This translates into CSARVDGLEQFF.